Listed below are T cell receptor beta chains from one sample, sequenced in a study of OX40 agonist ivuxolimab in advanced cancers. Method: immunoSEQ multiplex PCR; TCRdb's copy keeps in-frame clones and lacks some. The table has roughly 80,000 clones, 80% to 90% seen once. The specimen comprised CD4+ or CD8+ T cells sorted from blood, sampled in a trial of the OX40 agonist ivuxolimab. Receptors originate from an adult with an advanced solid tumor such as melanoma, head and neck, liver or kidney cancer. Both conserved end residues are part of each CDR3. D genes are given only for firm matches. Size is stated for part of the rows, as once, few or many counts, or as a class when the clone is expanded.

- - TRBJ2-1 TRBV4-3 TGCGCCAGCAGCCAAGGGTGGAGGGAGCAGTTCTTC CASSQGWREQFF
- TRBD2 TRBJ2-5 TRBV11-2 TGTGCCAGCAGCCGAGCGGGGCGGGGGCAAGAGACCCAGTACTTC CASSRAGRGQETQYF
- - TRBJ1-4 TRBV18 TGTGCCAGCTCACCAAAAGAGGTGTCAGATGAAAAACTGTTTTTT CASSPKEVSDEKLFF
- TRBD1 TRBJ1-2 TRBV19 TGTGCCAGCGATCCAGGGGGCGCGGGCTATGGCTACACCTTC CASDPGGAGYGYTF
- - TRBJ2-7 TRBV12-1 TGTGCCAGCAGCTCGGACTATTTGGGGGCCAACTACGAGCAGTACTTC CASSSDYLGANYEQYF
- - TRBJ1-5 TRBV27 TGTGCCAGCAGTTTAATCCCTTATCAGCCCCAGCATTTT CASSLIPYQPQHF
few TRBD1 TRBJ1-5 TRBV10-3 TGTGCCATCAGTGAGCTAGACAGGGATCAGCCCCAGCATTTT CAISELDRDQPQHF
- - TRBJ1-2 TRBV28 TGTGCCAGCAGTTTTTGGGCTGCAGATGGCTACACCTTC CASSFWAADGYTF
- TRBD1 TRBJ1-2 TRBV13 TGTGCCAGCAGCCCCCCCGACAGGGCGTATGGCTACACCTTC CASSPPDRAYGYTF
- - TRBJ1-6 TRBV11-3 TGTGCCAGCAGCTTAAATGGGAAGTATAATTCACCTCTCCACTTT CASSLNGKYNSPLHF
- TRBD1 TRBJ1-5 TRBV4-2 TGTGCCAGCAGCTCCGCGGACAGGGGGCACAATCAGCCCCAGCATTTT CASSSADRGHNQPQHF
- TRBD1 TRBJ1-4 TRBV5-4 TGTGCCAGCACCCGACAGGGCTCTTCGAGCGAAAAACTGTTTTTT CASTRQGSSSEKLFF
- - TRBJ1-1 TRBV7-3 TGTGCCAGCAGCTTAGCGGGCAGGTCAGCTAACACTGAAGCTTTCTTT CASSLAGRSANTEAFF
- - TRBJ1-6 TRBV18 TGTGCCAGCTCACCCCAGGCCGGTTCACCCCTCCACTTT CASSPQAGSPLHF
- - TRBJ2-3 TRBV19 TGTGCCAGTAGTGTCACCAGCCACCCCACAGATACGCAGTATTTT CASSVTSHPTDTQYF
- - TRBJ2-7 TRBV10-3 TGTGCCAGCACCAAGGGTAGCGGAGGGACCTACGAGCAGTACTTC CASTKGSGGTYEQYF
- - TRBJ2-1 TRBV14 TGTGCCAGCAGCCAAGGACCCCTTACCGAGCAGTTCTTC CASSQGPLTEQFF
- - TRBJ1-1 TRBV19 TGTGCCAGTACAAGACAGAACACTGAAGCTTTCTTT CASTRQNTEAFF
once TRBD2 TRBJ2-7 TRBV14 TGTGCCAGCAGCCTACTAGCGGGAGACTACGAGCAGTACTTC CASSLLAGDYEQYF
- TRBD2 TRBJ2-7 TRBV5-1 TGCGCCAGCAGCCGGTCTAGCGGGGGATACGAGCAGTACTTC CASSRSSGGYEQYF
- - TRBJ2-7 TRBV28 TGTGCCAGCACCCCCGGGGGCAGGGGGGCCTACGAGCAGTACTTC CASTPGGRGAYEQYF
few TRBD1 TRBJ1-1 TRBV7-2 TGTGCCAGCAGCCCTCAGACAGGGCGGAACACTGAAGCTTTCTTT CASSPQTGRNTEAFF
- - TRBJ1-2 TRBV6-5 TGTGCCAGCAGTTACCCAGGCAGGGGTGACTATGGCTACACCTTC CASSYPGRGDYGYTF
- TRBD1 TRBJ2-7 TRBV7-2 TGTGCCAGCAGCATAGGGACAGGGGCATACGAGCAGTACTTC CASSIGTGAYEQYF
- TRBD2 TRBJ2-7 TRBV6-6 TGTGCCAGCAGTTACCTTGGACGCGGGAGATACTACGAGCAGTACTTC CASSYLGRGRYYEQYF
- - TRBJ1-3 TRBV7-2 TGTGCCAGCAGCTTAGCAAACGGGAACACCATATATTTT CASSLANGNTIYF
- TRBD2 TRBJ2-1 TRBV6-1 TGTGCCAGCAGTGAAGGGGCTAGCGGGAGGGTGGGTGAGCAGTTCTTC CASSEGASGRVGEQFF
- TRBD1 TRBJ2-3 TRBV19 TGTGCCAGTAGTATTGGACAGGGAACAGATACGCAGTATTTT CASSIGQGTDTQYF
- TRBD1 TRBJ1-6 TRBV5-6 TGTGCCAGCAGCTCCGGGACAGGGGGGAGCTCCTATAATTCACCCCTCCACTTT CASSSGTGGSSYNSPLHF
- - TRBJ2-2 TRBV11-3 TGTGCCAGCAGCTTAACCGCAGGGTCGGCCGGGGAGCTGTTTTTT CASSLTAGSAGELFF
- TRBD2 TRBJ2-2 TRBV7-9 TGTGCCAGCAGCCCGGGACTAGCTCCTTCCGGGGAGCTGTTTTTT CASSPGLAPSGELFF
- TRBD1 TRBJ2-7 TRBV6-5 TGTGCCAGCAGTTACAGGGGGGCAGGGGGCGGCGAGCAGTACTTC CASSYRGAGGGEQYF